This T cell receptor beta chain appears in the sequencing data of a study of CD8 T cells in ankylosing spondylitis. Study-wide results and caveats: There were earlier reports of some motif variants in reactive arthritis synovial fluid and blood. For ankylosing spondylitis blood, a TCR beta motif of several highly homologous variants appeared characteristic. The study looked at matched synovial fluid samples from ankylosing spondylitis patients. Disease-linked clones were reported to be significantly enriched there.

Using its own MiXCR run on the 5' RACE reads, TCRdb lists one record per CDR3 protein. The profile shows some 200,000 distinct CDR3 sequences, more than 5.5% of them singletons. Per the germline V gene, CDR1 is MNHEY and CDR2 is SVGEGT. The CDR3 totals 14 residues. Trimming pared 2 bases from V and 0 bases from J, leaving 7 bases between. This clonotype showed up many times. What it binds is not known. This clonotype originated in a male donor with ankylosing spondylitis. The V and J genes are TRBV6-2 or TRBV6-3 and TRBJ1-1; D is uncertain. Sequences were obtained from blood, either unsorted or a sorted T cell fraction (not recorded which). CDR3 sequence reads: CASSYVQLNTEAFF. CDR3 coding DNA: TGTGCCAGCAGTTACGTCCAGCTGAACACTGAAGCTTTCTTT.